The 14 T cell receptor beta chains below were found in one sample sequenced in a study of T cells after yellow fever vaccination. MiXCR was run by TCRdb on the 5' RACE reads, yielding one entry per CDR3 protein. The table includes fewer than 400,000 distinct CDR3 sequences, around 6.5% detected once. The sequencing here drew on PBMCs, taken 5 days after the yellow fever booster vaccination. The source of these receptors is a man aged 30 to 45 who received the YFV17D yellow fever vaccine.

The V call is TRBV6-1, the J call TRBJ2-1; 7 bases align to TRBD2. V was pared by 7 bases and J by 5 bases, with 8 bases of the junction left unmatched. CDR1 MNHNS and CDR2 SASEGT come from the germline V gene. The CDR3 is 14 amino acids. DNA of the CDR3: TGTGCCAGCACCCAATCGGGGGGAAACAATGAGCAGTTCTTC. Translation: CASTQSGGNNEQFF.

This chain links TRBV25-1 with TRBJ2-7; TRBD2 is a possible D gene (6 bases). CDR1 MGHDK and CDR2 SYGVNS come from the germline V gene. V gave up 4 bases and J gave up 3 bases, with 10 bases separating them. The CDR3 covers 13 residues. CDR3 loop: CASSAPGLYEQYF. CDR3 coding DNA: TGTGCCAGCAGTGCACCGGGACTCTACGAGCAGTACTTC.

DNA for the CDR3: TGTGCCAGCACTAGCGGGATTTACAATGAGCAGTTCTTC. Protein sequence: CASTSGIYNEQFF. The chain couples TRBV6-1 to TRBJ2-1; TRBD2 aligns across 9 bases. The CDR3 runs to 13 residues. Germline values: CDR1 MNHNS, CDR2 SASEGT. With V trimmed by 7 bases and J by 4 bases, 2 bases remained unmatched.

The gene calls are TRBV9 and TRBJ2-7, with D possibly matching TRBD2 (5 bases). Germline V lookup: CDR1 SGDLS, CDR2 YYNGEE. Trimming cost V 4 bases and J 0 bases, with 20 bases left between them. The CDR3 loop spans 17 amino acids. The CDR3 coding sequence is TGTGCCAGCAGCCCTAGCTTTGGGTACGGAAGCTCCTACGAGCAGTACTTC. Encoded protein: CASSPSFGYGSSYEQYF.

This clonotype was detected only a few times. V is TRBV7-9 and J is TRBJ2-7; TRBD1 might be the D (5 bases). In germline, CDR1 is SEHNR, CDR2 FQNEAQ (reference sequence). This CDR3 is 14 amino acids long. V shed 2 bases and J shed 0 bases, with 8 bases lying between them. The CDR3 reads CASSLSRDSYEQYF. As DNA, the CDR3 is TGTGCCAGCAGCTTATCCAGGGACTCCTACGAGCAGTACTTC.

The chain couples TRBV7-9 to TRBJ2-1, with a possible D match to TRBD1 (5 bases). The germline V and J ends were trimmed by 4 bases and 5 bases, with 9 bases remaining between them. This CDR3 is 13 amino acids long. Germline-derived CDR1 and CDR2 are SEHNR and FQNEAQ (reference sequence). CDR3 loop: CASSSRENNEQFF. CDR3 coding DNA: TGTGCCAGCAGCTCCAGGGAAAACAATGAGCAGTTCTTC.

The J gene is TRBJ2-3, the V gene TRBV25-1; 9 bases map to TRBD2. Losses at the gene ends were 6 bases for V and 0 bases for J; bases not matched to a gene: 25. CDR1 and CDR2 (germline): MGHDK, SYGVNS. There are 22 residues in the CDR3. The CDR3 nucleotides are TGTGCCAGCAGGGATCTCGTATCGGGTAGGCTAGCGGGGCCTCCTAGCACAGATACGCAGTATTTT. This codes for CASRDLVSGRLAGPPSTDTQYF.

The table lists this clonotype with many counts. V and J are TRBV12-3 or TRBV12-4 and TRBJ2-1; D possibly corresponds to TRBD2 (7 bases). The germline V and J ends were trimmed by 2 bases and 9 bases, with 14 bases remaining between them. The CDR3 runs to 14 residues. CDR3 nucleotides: TGTGCCAGCAGTTTAAAGCGAGGGGGGGCTGAGCAGTTCTTC. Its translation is CASSLKRGGAEQFF.

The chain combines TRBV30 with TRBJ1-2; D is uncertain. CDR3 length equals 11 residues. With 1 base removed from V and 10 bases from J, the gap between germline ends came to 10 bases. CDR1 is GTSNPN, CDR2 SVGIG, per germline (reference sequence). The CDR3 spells CAWSAPQTYTF. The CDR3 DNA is TGTGCCTGGAGTGCCCCGCAGACCTACACCTTC.

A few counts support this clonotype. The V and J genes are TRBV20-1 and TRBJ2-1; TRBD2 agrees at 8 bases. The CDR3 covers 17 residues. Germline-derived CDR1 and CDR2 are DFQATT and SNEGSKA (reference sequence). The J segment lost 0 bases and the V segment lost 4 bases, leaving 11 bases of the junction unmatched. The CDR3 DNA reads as TGCAGTGCTACCAAACCTTCAAGCGGGAGCTCCTACAATGAGCAGTTCTTC. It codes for CSATKPSSGSSYNEQFF.

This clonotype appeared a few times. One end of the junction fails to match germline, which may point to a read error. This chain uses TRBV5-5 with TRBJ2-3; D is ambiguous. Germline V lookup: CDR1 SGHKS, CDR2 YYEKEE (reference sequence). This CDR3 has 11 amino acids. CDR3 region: CASSSTYTQYF. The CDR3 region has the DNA TGTGCCAGCAGCTCCACATATACGCAGTATTTT.

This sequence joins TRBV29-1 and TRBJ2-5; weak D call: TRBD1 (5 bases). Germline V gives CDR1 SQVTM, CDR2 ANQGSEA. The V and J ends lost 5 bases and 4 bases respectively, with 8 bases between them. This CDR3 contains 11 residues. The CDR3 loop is CSVFRGETQYF. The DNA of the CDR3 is TGCAGCGTTTTTAGGGGAGAGACCCAGTACTTC.

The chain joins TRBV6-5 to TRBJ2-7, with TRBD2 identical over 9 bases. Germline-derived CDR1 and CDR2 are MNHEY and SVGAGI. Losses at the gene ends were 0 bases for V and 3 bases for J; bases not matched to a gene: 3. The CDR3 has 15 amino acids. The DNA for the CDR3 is TGTGCCAGCAGTTACTCTGCGGGAGGGAACTACGAGCAGTACTTC. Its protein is CASSYSAGGNYEQYF.

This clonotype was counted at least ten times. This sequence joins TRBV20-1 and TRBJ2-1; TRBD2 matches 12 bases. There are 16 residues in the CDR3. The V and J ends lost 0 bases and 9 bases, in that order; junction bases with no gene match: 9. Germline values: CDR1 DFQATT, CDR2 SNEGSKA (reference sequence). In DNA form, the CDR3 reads TGCAGTGCTAGAGACCTTAGACTAGCGGGAGAGGGTGAGCAGTTCTTC. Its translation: CSARDLRLAGEGEQFF.